A single sample gave rise to the 32 T cell receptor beta chains below, sequenced in a study of T-cell reconstitution after alpha-beta-depleted transplantation in children. Library preparation (for TCRbeta) was performed with unique molecular identifiers. TCRdb re-called the PCR reads with MiXCR, one entry per CDR3 protein. The data contain approximately 500,000 distinct CDR3 sequences, roughly a tenth of them singletons. This specimen consisted of PBMCs, obtained before TCRalphabeta/CD19-depleted stem cell transplant. The receptors were gathered from a child younger than 10 with inherited bone marrow failure, due to receive a stem cell transplant.

As for this clonotype: One end of the junction does not line up with germline, which may come from a read error. CDR3 loop: CASSLRLAGYNEKFF. The CDR3 region has the DNA TGTGCCAGTAGTTTACGACTAGCGGGGTACAATGAGAAGTTCTTC. V gene TRBV19 combines with J gene TRBJ2-1; 11 bases line up with TRBD2. Per the germline V gene, CDR1 is LNHDA and CDR2 is SQIVND (reference sequence). The CDR3 covers 15 residues.

This clonotype was counted at least ten times. CDR3 sequence: CASSQKSMLVSYNEQFF. DNA of the CDR3: TGCGCCAGCAGCCAGAAGTCGATGCTAGTCTCCTACAATGAGCAGTTCTTC. The rearrangement uses TRBV4-3 and TRBJ2-1; D gene ambiguous. Trimming left V 3 bases short and J 0 bases short, with 15 bases between. Germline CDR1 reads LGHNA; CDR2 reads YSLEER. The CDR3 totals 17 residues.

This clonotype was counted at least ten times. This chain uses TRBV5-1 with TRBJ1-2, with unresolved D. V lost 0 bases and J lost 4, with 10 bases in between. CDR3 length equals 14 residues. Looked up from germline, CDR1 is SGHRS and CDR2 is YFSETQ. The CDR3 sequence: CASSLDPGSYGYTF. The CDR3 DNA is TGCGCCAGCAGCTTGGATCCGGGATCCTATGGCTACACCTTC. The full variable domain, completed using reference TRBV5-1 and TRBJ1-2, is KAGVTQTPRYLIKTRGQQVTLSCSPISGHRSVSWYQQTPGQGLQFLFEYFSETQRNKGNFPGRFSGRQFSNSRSEMNVSTLELGDSALYLCASSLDPGSYGYTFGSGTRLTVV.

The chain combines TRBV9 with TRBJ2-7, with D possibly TRBD1 on 6 matching bases. Between the trimmed V and J ends, which lost 0 bases and 5 bases, there was a span of 15 bases. This CDR3 has 15 residues. CDR1 is SGDLS, CDR2 YYNGEE, per germline. The CDR3 DNA reads as TGTGCCAGCAGCGTAGGAGGGGGAGCTGACCACGAGCAGTACTTC. This encodes CASSVGGGADHEQYF.

This clonotype was seen ten or more times. The CDR3 DNA follows: TGTGCCAGCAGCCAAGATCATGGACAGGGGGGCTACGAGCAGTACTTC. Its protein is CASSQDHGQGGYEQYF. V and J are TRBV4-2 and TRBJ2-7; 10 bases match TRBD1. There are 16 residues in the CDR3. CDR1 is LGHNA, CDR2 YNFKEQ, per germline. V was clipped by 0 bases and J by 3 bases; unmatched bases: 5.

The sample holds a few counts of this clonotype. The chain combines TRBV7-6 with TRBJ2-3; 13 bases fit TRBD2. This CDR3 region has 18 residues. V gave up 5 bases and J gave up 0 bases; unmatched junction bases: 8. Germline V lookup: CDR1 SGHVS, CDR2 FNYEAQ. Here the CDR3 DNA reads TGTGCCAGCAGCCGACTAGCGGGAGGCCCCCTTAGCACAGATACGCAGTATTTT. This encodes CASSRLAGGPLSTDTQYF. Filled out from reference TRBV7-6 and TRBJ2-3, the complete variable domain reads GAGVSQSPRYKVTKRGQDVALRCDPISGHVSLYWYRQALGQGPEFLTYFNYEAQQDKSGLPNDRFSAERPEGSISTLTIQRTEQRDSAMYRCASSRLAGGPLSTDTQYFGPGTRLTVL.

This clonotype has a count of ten or more. J is TRBJ2-5 and V is TRBV20-1; D perhaps matches TRBD2 (5 bases). Germline CDR1 and CDR2: DFQATT and SNEGSKA (reference sequence). The CDR3 is 15 residues long. The V and J ends lost 0 bases and 4 bases respectively, with 15 bases between them. The CDR3 region has the DNA TGCAGTGCTAGAGATTCGGGATTAGGTTCAGAGACCCAGTACTTC. Protein: CSARDSGLGSETQYF.

In this sample, this clonotype turned up a few times. The CDR3 is CASSQWKDTQYF. The CDR3 bases are TGTGCCAGCAGCCAGTGGAAGGATACGCAGTATTTT. V gene TRBV4-2 combines with J gene TRBJ2-3; D not certain. Trimming took 3 bases from V and 6 from J, leaving 7 bases between them. Germline CDR1 reads LGHNA; CDR2 reads YNFKEQ. This CDR3 comprises 12 residues.

Many counts were recorded for this clonotype. The chain carries TRBV2 and TRBJ2-3; D is undetermined. The germline gives CDR1 SNHLY, CDR2 FYNNEI. There are 14 residues in the CDR3. V was shortened by 1 base and J by 2 bases, with 7 bases between the two germline ends. CDR3 region: CASSEGATTDTQYF. The CDR3 DNA reads TGTGCCAGCAGTGAAGGGGCTACCACAGATACGCAGTATTTT.

This clonotype was seen ten or more times. The chain links TRBV4-1 to TRBJ1-6, with unresolved D. The germline V gene has CDR1 MGHRA and CDR2 YSYEKL. The CDR3 covers 16 residues. V was clipped by 1 base and J by 0 bases, with 7 bases between them. For the CDR3, the DNA is TGCGCCAGCAGCCAAGCTGAAAGCTCCTATAATTCACCCCTCCACTTT. Its translation: CASSQAESSYNSPLHF.

This clonotype was seen more than once but under ten times. Sequence at one end of the junction differs from germline and may be a read error. This sequence joins TRBV4-3 and TRBJ1-2; a possible D gene is TRBD1 (5 bases). Germline values: CDR1 LGHNA, CDR2 YSLEER. The CDR3 consists of 15 residues. In DNA form, the CDR3 reads TGCGCCAGCAGCAAAGAGTGGGGGGATAACTATGGCTACACCTTC. This gives the protein CASSKEWGDNYGYTF.

The rearrangement links TRBV7-7 to TRBJ2-1; 7 positions agree with TRBD2. V gave up 1 base and J gave up 5 bases; unmatched junction bases: 8. Germline CDR1 is SSHAT and CDR2 is FNYEAQ (reference sequence). CDR3 length: 16 residues. CDR3 amino acids: CASSLGWSSGDNEQFF. CDR3 in DNA: TGTGCCAGCAGCTTAGGATGGTCTAGCGGAGACAATGAGCAGTTCTTC.

This clonotype was counted at least ten times. This chain links TRBV28 with TRBJ2-3, with 7 bases that match TRBD2. CDR1 and CDR2 from the germline V gene are MDHEN and SYDVKM. J lost 4 bases, V lost 6 bases, and 1 base had no gene match. The CDR3 runs to 12 residues. In DNA form, the CDR3 reads TGTGCCAGCAGGCGGGAGCCAGATACGCAGTATTTT. Residues: CASRREPDTQYF.

This chain joins TRBV5-1 and TRBJ1-4; D perhaps matches TRBD1 (6 bases). Trimming took off 2 bases at V and 7 bases at J, with 18 bases between the two ends. Germline CDR1 reads SGHRS; CDR2 reads YFSETQ. CDR3 size: 16 residues. DNA for the CDR3: TGCGCCAGCAGCTTAAACCTCAGGGGATTCGGTGAAAAACTGTTTTTT. It yields the protein CASSLNLRGFGEKLFF. Together with reference TRBV5-1 and TRBJ1-4, the CDR3 gives the full variable domain: KAGVTQTPRYLIKTRGQQVTLSCSPISGHRSVSWYQQTPGQGLQFLFEYFSETQRNKGNFPGRFSGRQFSNSRSEMNVSTLELGDSALYLCASSLNLRGFGEKLFFGSGTQLSVL.

This clonotype was detected ten times or more. The chain carries TRBV4-3 and TRBJ2-2; the D call may be TRBD1 or TRBD2 (5 bases each). Germline-derived CDR1 and CDR2 are LGHNA and YSLEER. V lost 0 bases and J 1 base, leaving 15 bases between the germline ends. The CDR3 loop spans 18 amino acids. The CDR3 DNA is TGCGCCAGCAGCCAAGAAATACCCGGGGCCCTGAACACCGGGGAGCTGTTTTTT. Its translation: CASSQEIPGALNTGELFF.

This clonotype was counted many times. The chain couples TRBV29-1 to TRBJ2-5; possible D gene TRBD2, 5 bases. The germline V gene encodes CDR1 SQVTM and CDR2 ANQGSEA. This CDR3 has 15 residues. Trimming shortened V by 3 bases and J by 0 bases, and 14 bases separated the two germline ends. For the CDR3, the DNA is TGCAGCGTTGATTTGGGAGACCAGTACCAAGAGACCCAGTACTTC. It specifies CSVDLGDQYQETQYF.

This clonotype showed up just a few times. The chain employs TRBV12-3 or TRBV12-4 and TRBJ2-5, with 10 bases aligning to TRBD1. V lost 5 bases and J lost 4; bases outside the gene matches: 10. This CDR3 comprises 16 residues. CDR3 in DNA: TGTGCCAGCAGTCGCTACATGACAGGGGGCGCAGAGACCCAGTACTTC. It yields the protein CASSRYMTGGAETQYF.

This clonotype appeared many times. CDR3 nucleotides: TGTGCCAGCAGCCCCGCTGGGGGCATTGGGCCCTACGAGCAGTACTTC. Amino acids: CASSPAGGIGPYEQYF. The V call is TRBV7-9, the J call TRBJ2-7; TRBD1 is a possible D gene (6 bases). This CDR3 region has 16 residues. From germline, CDR1 is SEHNR and CDR2 FQNEAQ (reference sequence). Trimming stripped 5 bases from V and 2 bases from J, with 19 bases between.

In its sample, this clonotype was seen many times. V usage is TRBV12-3 or TRBV12-4 and J usage is TRBJ2-7, with D unresolved. Trimming pared 1 base from V and 2 bases from J, leaving 9 bases between. This CDR3 region has 14 residues. The CDR3: CASSLVGVPYEQYF. The CDR3 coding sequence is TGTGCCAGCAGTTTAGTTGGGGTACCCTACGAGCAGTACTTC.

This clonotype was counted many times. The V and J genes are TRBV6-1 and TRBJ2-6, with D uncertain. Germline assignment: CDR1 MNHNS and CDR2 SASEGT. Trimming removed 7 bases from V and 2 bases from J, with 6 bases in between. The CDR3 runs to 13 residues. CDR3 sequence reads: CASKTTGANVLTF. CDR3 nucleotide sequence: TGTGCCAGCAAAACGACTGGGGCCAACGTCCTGACTTTC.

The sample holds many counts of this clonotype. This chain joins TRBV30 and TRBJ2-1; 7 nucleotides align to TRBD2. The CDR3 runs to 15 residues. In germline, CDR1 is GTSNPN, CDR2 SVGIG (reference sequence). J gave up 4 bases and V 3 bases, and 9 bases lay outside the gene matches. The CDR3 nucleotides read TGTGCCTGGAGGCGAGGGACTATCGGGTACAATGAGCAGTTCTTC. The encoded protein is CAWRRGTIGYNEQFF.

This clonotype was counted at least ten times. The chain couples TRBV4-1 to TRBJ2-7, with 7 bases lining up with TRBD1. The CDR3 runs to 14 residues. CDR1 and CDR2 from the germline V gene are MGHRA and YSYEKL. The V and J ends lost 5 bases and 3 bases, in that order; junction bases with no gene match: 7. The CDR3 nucleotides read TGCGCCAGCAGCGACTCGGGACAGAACTACGAGCAGTACTTC. Encoded protein: CASSDSGQNYEQYF.

The J gene is TRBJ2-2, the V gene TRBV2; 9 bases match TRBD1. J gave up 2 bases and V 6 bases, and 13 bases lay outside the gene matches. Germline V gene data show CDR1 as SNHLY and CDR2 as FYNNEI. The CDR3 extends over 18 amino acids. Here the CDR3 reads CASRERTGVLTNTGELFF. Here the CDR3 DNA reads TGTGCCAGCAGGGAGAGGACAGGGGTGCTCACAAACACCGGGGAGCTGTTTTTT.

The chain employs TRBV20-1 and TRBJ2-3, with 9 bases identical to TRBD2. The germline V gene has CDR1 DFQATT and CDR2 SNEGSKA (reference sequence). V dropped 4 bases and J dropped 5; count of bases not matched to a gene: 10. The CDR3 extends over 15 amino acids. The CDR3 loop reads CSATPRAGGVDTQYF. CDR3 bases: TGCAGTGCTACCCCTCGGGCGGGGGGGGTAGATACGCAGTATTTT.

This clonotype was recorded many times. The chain couples TRBV3-1 to TRBJ1-1; no definite D call. Per germline, CDR1 LGHDT and CDR2 YNNKEL (reference sequence). With 5 bases removed from V and 7 bases from J, the gap between germline ends came to 11 bases. The CDR3 is 12 amino acids. The CDR3 loop is CASSSRPSEAFF. In DNA form, the CDR3 reads TGTGCCAGCAGCTCCAGACCCAGTGAAGCTTTCTTT.

This clonotype was counted at least ten times. The rearrangement uses TRBV30 and TRBJ2-5; D call uncertain. V was pared by 2 bases and J by 5 bases, with 9 bases between. CDR1 and CDR2 from the germline V gene are GTSNPN and SVGIG (reference sequence). The CDR3 is 12 residues long. The CDR3 region is CAWSIVRETQYF. In DNA form, the CDR3 reads TGTGCCTGGAGTATCGTGAGGGAGACCCAGTACTTC.

This clonotype occurred many times. The V and J genes are TRBV15 and TRBJ2-2; D assignment may be TRBD1 or TRBD2 (5 bases each). The CDR3 has 14 residues. V was pared by 1 base and J by 6 bases, with 9 bases between. Germline CDR1 and CDR2: LNHNV and YYDKDF (reference sequence). DNA for the CDR3: TGTGCCACCAGCAGAGGGGGGTCGGCCGGGGAGCTGTTTTTT. Amino acids: CATSRGGSAGELFF.

Many counts were recorded for this clonotype. The chain joins TRBV27 to TRBJ2-7, with 7 bases lining up with TRBD1. J was trimmed by 0 bases and V by 3 bases; bases with no gene match: 5. This CDR3 contains 15 residues. Germline V gene data show CDR1 as MNHEY and CDR2 as SMNVEV (reference sequence). In DNA form, the CDR3 reads TGTGCCAGCAGTTTCTCAGGGGGATACTCCTACGAGCAGTACTTC. It codes for CASSFSGGYSYEQYF.

In this sample, this clonotype turned up many times. This rearrangement joins TRBV7-9 to TRBJ1-1; tentative D call: TRBD1 (5 bases). The CDR3 totals 14 residues. V lost 8 bases, J lost 2 bases, and 15 bases lay in between. CDR1 is SEHNR and CDR2 is FQNEAQ in the germline V gene (reference sequence). Here the CDR3 reads CASSPRGSNTEAFF. CDR3 in DNA: TGTGCCAGCTCCCCTAGGGGCAGCAACACTGAAGCTTTCTTT.

J is TRBJ2-3 and V is TRBV30; 9 nucleotides match TRBD2. Losses at the gene ends were 2 bases for V and 13 bases for J; bases not matched to a gene: 10. The germline V gene encodes CDR1 GTSNPN and CDR2 SVGIG (reference sequence). The CDR3 runs 13 residues. The CDR3 region has the DNA TGTGCCTGGAGTCGGCCCCTAGCGGGAAATGAGTATTTT. The encoded protein is CAWSRPLAGNEYF.

V and J are TRBV20-1 and TRBJ2-1, with D possibly being TRBD2 (6 bases). Germline CDR1 is DFQATT and CDR2 is SNEGSKA (reference sequence). V lost 6 bases and J 5 bases, leaving 20 bases between the germline ends. This CDR3 comprises 15 residues. The DNA for the CDR3 is TGCAGTGCAACAACCGGAATGGGACTGCACAATGAGCAGTTCTTC. Its protein is CSATTGMGLHNEQFF.

Many counts were recorded for this clonotype. This rearrangement joins TRBV5-1 to TRBJ2-1; 8 bases fit TRBD2. Germline CDR1 is SGHRS and CDR2 is YFSETQ. The CDR3 is made up of 17 amino acids. The trim removed 3 bases at V and 5 bases at J, leaving 13 bases unmatched. Written as DNA, the CDR3 is TGCGCCAGCAGCTGGGGGGGATCTAGCGGGCCAAACAATGAGCAGTTCTTC. Its protein product is CASSWGGSSGPNNEQFF.